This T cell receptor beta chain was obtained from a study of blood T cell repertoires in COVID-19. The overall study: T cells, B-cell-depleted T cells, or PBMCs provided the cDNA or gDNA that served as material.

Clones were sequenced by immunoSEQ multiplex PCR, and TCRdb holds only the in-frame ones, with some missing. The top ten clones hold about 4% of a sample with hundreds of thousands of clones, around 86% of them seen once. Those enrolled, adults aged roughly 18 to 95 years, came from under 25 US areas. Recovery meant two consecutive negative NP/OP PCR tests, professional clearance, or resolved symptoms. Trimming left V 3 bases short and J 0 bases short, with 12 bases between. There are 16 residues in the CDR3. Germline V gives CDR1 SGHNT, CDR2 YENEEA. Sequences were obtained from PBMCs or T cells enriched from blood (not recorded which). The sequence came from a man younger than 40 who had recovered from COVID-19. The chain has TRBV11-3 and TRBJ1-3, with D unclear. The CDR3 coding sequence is TGTGCCAGCAGCTTGAGGGTCTCGAGCTCTGGAAACACCATATATTTT. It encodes CASSLRVSSSGNTIYF.